The 20 T cell receptor beta chains in this list originate from one sample, sequenced in a study of cytomegalovirus exposure and HLA in healthy donors. 13 Jbeta primers and 60 Vbeta primers were used for the PCR. This table comes from immunoSEQ multiplex PCR, and its TCRdb copy is limited to in-frame clones, with some not included. The sample includes approximately 150,000 clones, roughly 70% of them seen just once. The sequencing input was PBMCs. These receptors originate from a man in his sixties in good health and CMV-seronegative.

The V and J genes are TRBV18 and TRBJ2-3, with TRBD1 identical over 8 bases. Germline values: CDR1 KGHSH, CDR2 LQKENI. The V gene end was trimmed by 5 bases and the J gene end by 0 bases; junction bases not matched to a gene: 4. The CDR3 length is 15 residues. The DNA of the CDR3 is TGTGCCAGCTCATTGGGACAGGTTAGCACAGATACGCAGTATTTT. Translated, it gives CASSLGQVSTDTQYF.

J is TRBJ2-1 and V is TRBV7-7; 7 bases line up with TRBD1. CDR1 SSHAT and CDR2 FNYEAQ come from the germline V gene (reference sequence). CDR3 length: 14 residues. V gave up 5 bases and J gave up 8 bases; unmatched junction bases: 9. CDR3 in DNA: TGTGCCAGCAGCCCCCGACAGGGTCGGTATGAGCAGTTCTTC. Protein product: CASSPRQGRYEQFF.

The rearrangement uses TRBV5-4 and TRBJ1-5, with no clear D. CDR1 is SGHNT and CDR2 is YYREEE in the germline V gene (reference sequence). Trimming left V 0 bases short and J 4 bases short, with 8 bases between. CDR3 length: 14 amino acids. The CDR3 spells CASSLDSGNQPQHF. Here the CDR3 DNA reads TGTGCCAGCAGCTTGGATTCCGGGAATCAGCCCCAGCATTTT.

The J gene is TRBJ1-5, the V gene TRBV5-6, with a weak D call TRBD1 (5 bases). The germline V gene has CDR1 SGHDT and CDR2 YYEEEE. CDR3 length: 15 amino acids. The V and J ends lost 0 bases and 7 bases respectively, with 14 bases between them. The CDR3 DNA sequence: TGTGCCAGCAGCTTGGGGAGGAGGGGAGGCCAGCCCCAGCATTTT. This translates into CASSLGRRGGQPQHF. Combining the CDR3 with reference TRBV5-6 and TRBJ1-5 gives the whole variable domain DAGVTQSPTHLIKTRGQQVTLRCSPKSGHDTVSWYQQALGQGPQFIFQYYEEEERQRGNFPDRFSGHQFPNYSSELNVNALLLGDSALYLCASSLGRRGGQPQHFGDGTRLSIL.

The chain couples TRBV27 to TRBJ2-7; 7 positions agree with TRBD1. Trimming at V came to 8 bases and at J to 2 bases, leaving 6 bases not matched to a gene. CDR3 length equals 13 residues. Germline CDR1 and CDR2: MNHEY and SMNVEV (reference sequence). The CDR3 spells CASRQGTPYEQYF. In nucleotides, the CDR3 is TGTGCCAGCCGACAGGGTACCCCCTACGAGCAGTACTTC.

In regard to this clone: The junction departs from the called germline gene at one end, perhaps through a read error. V gene TRBV19 combines with J gene TRBJ1-5, with 8 nucleotides matching TRBD1. CDR1 and CDR2 from the germline V gene are LNHDA and SQIVND (reference sequence). This CDR3 comprises 15 residues. The chain's CDR3 is CASSIGQGLNQPQHF. The CDR3, as DNA: TGTGCCAGTAGCATAGGACAGGGCTTAAATCAGCCCCAGCATTTT.

V usage is TRBV27 and J usage is TRBJ2-6; D is perhaps TRBD1 (7 bases). In germline, CDR1 is MNHEY, CDR2 SMNVEV (reference sequence). V was shortened by 8 bases and J by 1 base, with 18 bases between the two germline ends. CDR3 size: 17 residues. The CDR3 nucleotides are TGTGCCAGCGGACTACATGGGACAGCTTCTGGGGCCAACGTCCTGACTTTC. Translating it yields CASGLHGTASGANVLTF.

The chain uses TRBV30 and TRBJ1-3; 7 bases are shared with TRBD1. This CDR3 region has 15 residues. The germline V gene has CDR1 GTSNPN and CDR2 SVGIG (reference sequence). V shed 2 bases and J 0 bases; nucleotides not matched to a gene: 4. CDR3 DNA sequence: TGTGCCTGGAGTACCGCAGGGGGCTCTGGAAACACCATATATTTT. Protein sequence: CAWSTAGGSGNTIYF.

The CDR3 protein is CASSRTPRRVEQYF. The CDR3 DNA is TGTGCCAGCAGCCGGACTCCCCGGAGGGTCGAGCAGTACTTC. V is TRBV14 and J is TRBJ2-5; possibly TRBD2 for D (6 bases). The end of the DNA aligns better with TRBJ2-7, so the J call may be wrong. CDR1 and CDR2 from the germline V gene are SGHDN and FVKESK. The CDR3 is made up of 14 amino acids.

The V and J genes are TRBV6-5 and TRBJ2-1, with TRBD1 matching over 11 bases. CDR3 length: 16 residues. The J segment lost 6 bases and the V segment lost 2 bases, leaving 6 bases of the junction unmatched. Germline V gives CDR1 MNHEY, CDR2 SVGAGI. CDR3 in amino acids: CASSYLGQGVGNEQFF. For the CDR3, the DNA is TGTGCCAGCAGTTACCTGGGACAGGGGGTAGGCAATGAGCAGTTCTTC.

The gene calls are TRBV5-4 and TRBJ2-1; 9 bases line up with TRBD1. CDR1 and CDR2 (germline): SGHNT, YYREEE (reference sequence). CDR3 length: 15 amino acids. J gave up 6 bases and V 3 bases, and 7 bases lay outside the gene matches. DNA for the CDR3: TGTGCCAGCAGCTGGGGACAGGGCTCGGGCAATGAGCAGTTCTTC. This codes for CASSWGQGSGNEQFF.

This chain joins TRBV25-1 and TRBJ1-4; 9 positions match TRBD1. Germline loops: CDR1 MGHDK, CDR2 SYGVNS. The CDR3 spans 17 residues. The V and J ends lost 1 base and 6 bases, in that order; junction bases with no gene match: 9. The CDR3 loop reads CASSEFGPGQGHEKLFF. CDR3 sequence (DNA): TGTGCCAGCAGTGAATTTGGCCCCGGACAGGGGCATGAAAAACTGTTTTTT.

The chain combines TRBV7-9 with TRBJ2-2, with D tentatively TRBD2 (6 bases). The CDR3 is made up of 18 amino acids. Germline CDR1 and CDR2: SEHNR and FQNEAQ (reference sequence). V was pared by 6 bases and J by 7 bases, with 27 bases between. CDR3 coding DNA: TGTGCCAGCAGTTTAACAGGCCGACGGCTGATCGGGAGCGGGGAGCTGTTTTTT. This encodes CASSLTGRRLIGSGELFF.

V usage is TRBV5-6 and J usage is TRBJ1-6; 10 nucleotides agree with TRBD1. The germline CDR1 and CDR2 sequences are SGHDT and YYEEEE. The CDR3 is 15 amino acids. V shed 4 bases, J shed 10 bases, and the junction held 8 bases outside the gene matches. DNA of the CDR3: TGTGCCAGCAGCCGAGTTGGACAGGGGGTCTCACCCCTCCACTTT. Translation gives CASSRVGQGVSPLHF.

This chain connects TRBV7-8 to TRBJ2-6; possible D gene TRBD1, 5 bases. V was trimmed by 1 base and J by 0 bases, leaving 10 bases between them. Germline V lookup: CDR1 SGHVS, CDR2 FQNEAQ. The CDR3 has 17 residues. CDR3 coding DNA: TGTGCCAGCAGCTTAGAATCAGGGATCTCTGGGGCCAACGTCCTGACTTTC. Its translation: CASSLESGISGANVLTF.

This clone was counted a few times. The chain employs TRBV7-8 and TRBJ2-1; D unclear. From germline, CDR1 is SGHVS and CDR2 FQNEAQ. The V end was cut by 5 bases, the J end by 5 bases, with 10 bases between. The CDR3 runs 13 residues. CDR3 region: CASSRSTNNEQFF. The CDR3 DNA follows: TGTGCCAGCAGCCGAAGTACAAACAATGAGCAGTTCTTC.

This clone has a handful of counts. This rearrangement joins TRBV19 to TRBJ1-5; 7 positions match TRBD1. This CDR3 has 18 amino acids. Germline V lookup: CDR1 LNHDA, CDR2 SQIVND (reference sequence). V was clipped by 2 bases and J by 3 bases; unmatched bases: 13. The CDR3 reads CASSIKSPTGWSNQPQHF. The CDR3 DNA sequence: TGTGCCAGTAGTATAAAGTCGCCGACAGGGTGGTCCAATCAGCCCCAGCATTTT.

The chain has TRBV4-1 and TRBJ1-3; perhaps TRBD1 as D (6 bases). CDR1 is MGHRA and CDR2 is YSYEKL in the germline V gene. The length of the CDR3 is 18 residues. V lost 1 base and J 0 bases, leaving 16 bases between the germline ends. Here the CDR3 reads CASSQAAIGQNSGNTIYF. CDR3 nucleotide sequence: TGCGCCAGCAGCCAAGCAGCAATAGGACAGAACTCTGGAAACACCATATATTTT.

This clone occurred a few times. The rearrangement uses TRBV9 and TRBJ2-7; 9 nucleotides line up with TRBD2. The CDR3 runs to 15 residues. In germline, CDR1 is SGDLS, CDR2 YYNGEE. J was trimmed by 6 bases and V by 0 bases; bases with no gene match: 7. The CDR3 DNA is TGTGCCAGCAGCGTAGTTGATAGCGGGAGCTCCGAGCAGTACTTC. Amino acid sequence: CASSVVDSGSSEQYF.

This chain links TRBV18 with TRBJ2-5; 8 bases map to TRBD2. Germline V gene data show CDR1 as KGHSH and CDR2 as LQKENI. After removal of 3 bases from V and 5 bases from J, the junction contained 11 bases not matched to a gene. The CDR3 spans 16 residues. The CDR3 nucleotides read TGTGCCAGCTCACCGCTAGGGACTAGAACCTATGAGACCCAGTACTTC. Translating it yields CASSPLGTRTYETQYF.